These 30 T cell receptor beta chains originate from one sample sequenced in a study of T cell changes during pregnancy in multiple sclerosis. The table came from immunoSEQ multiplex PCR; TCRdb's copy has only in-frame clones and leaves some out. The sample consists of tens of thousands of clones, 80% to 95% of them appearing once. The material sequenced was CD4+ T cells from peripheral blood mononuclear cells, taken after pregnancy. The source of these receptors is a female donor with multiple sclerosis, enrolled in a pregnancy study.

This rearrangement joins TRBV28 to TRBJ1-1; D unresolved. The CDR3 is 13 amino acids. The ends were cut back, 7 bases at V and 5 bases at J, with 14 bases in the middle. The germline gives CDR1 MDHEN, CDR2 SYDVKM. The CDR3 coding sequence is TGTGCCAGCACTAAAGGAGGGAAAACTGAAGCTTTCTTT. The encoded protein is CASTKGGKTEAFF.

This rearrangement joins TRBV19 to TRBJ1-1; a weak D match, TRBD1 (6 bases). The CDR3 extends over 13 amino acids. CDR1 and CDR2 (germline): LNHDA, SQIVND (reference sequence). Trimming removed 5 bases from V and 5 bases from J, with 12 bases in between. In DNA, the CDR3 is TGTGCCAGTAGTCTTACAGGGAGAACTGAAGCTTTCTTT. Encoded protein: CASSLTGRTEAFF.

This chain links TRBV7-9 with TRBJ2-5; D is possibly TRBD2 (7 bases). The CDR3 consists of 16 residues. Looked up from germline, CDR1 is SEHNR and CDR2 is FQNEAQ (reference sequence). Trimming stripped 5 bases from V and 1 base from J, with 17 bases between. This CDR3 is CASSGTLRGAQETQYF. The CDR3 DNA follows: TGTGCCAGCAGCGGGACCCTTCGGGGGGCCCAAGAGACCCAGTACTTC.

The chain couples TRBV29-1 to TRBJ1-1, with D possibly being TRBD1 (6 bases). This CDR3 comprises 14 residues. Trimming pared 4 bases from V and 3 bases from J, leaving 15 bases between. Germline V gives CDR1 SQVTM, CDR2 ANQGSEA. CDR3 DNA sequence: TGCAGCGTTGTCGTACAGGGTCGGTACACTGAAGCTTTCTTT. Its translation: CSVVVQGRYTEAFF. Based on the CDR3 plus reference TRBV29-1 and TRBJ1-1, the full variable domain is SAVISQKPSRDICQRGTSLTIQCQVDSQVTMMFWYRQQPGQSLTLIATANQGSEATYESGFVIDKFPISRPNLTFSTLTVSNMSPEDSSIYLCSVVVQGRYTEAFFGQGTRLTVV.

The rearrangement uses TRBV5-1 and TRBJ2-7, with TRBD2 matching 8 bases. Looked up from germline, CDR1 is SGHRS and CDR2 is YFSETQ. V was pared by 4 bases and J by 2 bases, with 8 bases of the junction left unmatched. This CDR3 has 15 amino acids. The DNA of the CDR3 is TGCGCCAGCAGCCCGGATGAACTAGCGGCCTACGAGCAGTACTTC. The encoded protein is CASSPDELAAYEQYF.

This clone was observed a single time. The chain couples TRBV7-2 to TRBJ1-1; 8 bases map to TRBD1. This CDR3 spans 14 amino acids. Germline values: CDR1 SGHTA, CDR2 FQGNSA. The V gene end was trimmed by 6 bases and the J gene end by 4 bases; junction bases not matched to a gene: 7. CDR3 protein: CASSPTGDSTEAFF. The DNA for the CDR3 is TGTGCCAGCAGTCCGACAGGGGATTCCACTGAAGCTTTCTTT.

The rearrangement links TRBV5-1 to TRBJ1-1, with a tentative D call TRBD1 (5 bases). Germline-derived CDR1 and CDR2 are SGHRS and YFSETQ. This CDR3 spans 14 amino acids. Trimming pared 0 bases from V and 1 base from J, leaving 7 bases between. CDR3 loop: CASSLDQGNTEAFF. CDR3 in DNA: TGCGCCAGCAGCTTGGATCAGGGGAACACTGAAGCTTTCTTT.

Within the sample, this clone is medium-sized. The chain is built from TRBV6-5 and TRBJ1-1; maybe TRBD1 (5 bases). This CDR3 comprises 14 residues. V lost 5 bases, J lost 1 base, and 11 bases lay in between. Germline values: CDR1 MNHEY, CDR2 SVGAGI. CDR3 nucleotides: TGTGCCAGCAGTCCGGACACATGGAACACTGAAGCTTTCTTT. Translated, it gives CASSPDTWNTEAFF.

V gene TRBV29-1 combines with J gene TRBJ1-2; a possible D gene is TRBD1 (6 bases). The CDR3 has 14 residues. Germline-derived CDR1 and CDR2 are SQVTM and ANQGSEA. Trimming removed 3 bases at V and 2 bases at J, with 13 bases between. The CDR3 protein is CSVEAGVTNYGYTF. Here the CDR3 DNA reads TGCAGCGTTGAGGCAGGGGTAACAAACTATGGCTACACCTTC.

The V call is TRBV5-1, the J call TRBJ1-1, with D maybe TRBD1 (6 bases). Germline loops: CDR1 SGHRS, CDR2 YFSETQ. CDR3 length: 14 residues. With 4 bases removed from V and 1 base from J, the gap between germline ends came to 11 bases. In DNA form, the CDR3 reads TGCGCCAGCAGCCCGGGACACGGGAACACTGAAGCTTTCTTT. It specifies CASSPGHGNTEAFF.

A single count supports this clone. The chain links TRBV27 to TRBJ1-2, with 7 bases matching TRBD1. The CDR3 covers 15 residues. Germline assignment: CDR1 MNHEY and CDR2 SMNVEV (reference sequence). With V trimmed by 0 bases and J by 4 bases, 5 bases remained unmatched. CDR3 sequence: CASSLSGDSLYGYTF. In DNA form, the CDR3 reads TGTGCCAGCAGTTTATCGGGGGACAGCCTCTATGGCTACACCTTC.

V usage is TRBV19 and J usage is TRBJ1-1; 9 bases line up with TRBD1. CDR3 length: 15 residues. Germline trimming cut 5 bases from V and 4 bases from J; bases unmatched to any gene: 8. CDR1 and CDR2 from the germline V gene are LNHDA and SQIVND (reference sequence). The DNA of the CDR3 is TGTGCCAGTAGTTTTACGGACAGGGGATCCACTGAAGCTTTCTTT. It translates to CASSFTDRGSTEAFF.

Here the CDR3 DNA reads TGTGCCAGCAGCAAAGTCGGAGCTAGCGGCTATGATGCGGAAGAGACCCAGTACTTC. This gives the protein CASSKVGASGYDAEETQYF. The chain employs TRBV21-1 and TRBJ2-5; TRBD2 is the table's D call, not checked against the DNA. TRBV21-1 is given as a pseudogene. The CDR3 spans 19 residues.

The rearrangement links TRBV6-1 to TRBJ2-5; a possible D gene is TRBD2 (5 bases). The V gene lost 0 bases and the J gene lost 5 bases, with 16 bases spanning the gap. The CDR3 runs 16 residues. Germline CDR1 and CDR2: MNHNS and SASEGT. DNA of the CDR3: TGTGCCAGCAGTGAAGCGGGCCAGTGGGAGATCGAGACCCAGTACTTC. This translates into CASSEAGQWEIETQYF.

The chain couples TRBV30 to TRBJ1-4; D is undetermined. Germline V gene sequence: CDR1 GTSNPN, CDR2 SVGIG (reference sequence). The CDR3 has 15 amino acids. The V gene lost 1 base and the J gene lost 0 bases, with 9 bases spanning the gap. The CDR3 reads CAWSENMSTNEKLFF. CDR3 in DNA: TGTGCCTGGAGTGAGAACATGTCAACTAATGAAAAACTGTTTTTT.

The chain combines TRBV29-1 with TRBJ2-5; unclear D gene. Germline CDR1 reads SQVTM; CDR2 reads ANQGSEA. Between the trimmed V and J ends, which lost 8 bases and 2 bases, there was a span of 12 bases. This CDR3 has 12 amino acids. CDR3 in amino acids: CSTLGQQETQYF. The CDR3 DNA follows: TGCAGCACCTTGGGCCAGCAAGAGACCCAGTACTTC. The complete variable domain, with remaining parts taken from reference TRBV29-1 and TRBJ2-5, reads SAVISQKPSRDICQRGTSLTIQCQVDSQVTMMFWYRQQPGQSLTLIATANQGSEATYESGFVIDKFPISRPNLTFSTLTVSNMSPEDSSIYLCSTLGQQETQYFGPGTRLLVL.

This chain joins TRBV28 and TRBJ2-6; 9 bases are shared with TRBD1. CDR1 and CDR2 from the germline V gene are MDHEN and SYDVKM. J was trimmed by 0 bases and V by 3 bases; bases with no gene match: 18. CDR3 length: 22 residues. The CDR3 loop reads CASSLGHPQRDRVSSGANVLTF. CDR3 coding DNA: TGTGCCAGCAGTTTGGGCCACCCTCAGCGGGACAGGGTGAGCTCTGGGGCCAACGTCCTGACTTTC. The full variable domain, with the rest looked up from reference TRBV28 and TRBJ2-6, is DVKVTQSSRYLVKRTGEKVFLECVQDMDHENMFWYRQDPGLGLRLIYFSYDVKMKEKGDIPEGYSVSREKKERFSLILESASTNQTSMYLCASSLGHPQRDRVSSGANVLTFGAGSRLTVL.

The CDR3 loop reads CASSQEQGARGTEAFF. CDR3 nucleotide sequence: TGCGCCAGCAGCCAAGAACAGGGGGCTCGGGGCACTGAAGCTTTCTTT. The V call is TRBV4-3, the J call TRBJ1-1, with 9 nucleotides matching TRBD1. The V gene end was trimmed by 0 bases and the J gene end by 4 bases; junction bases not matched to a gene: 6. The CDR3 covers 16 residues. Germline V CDR1 and CDR2: LGHNA, YSLEER.

V and J are TRBV9 and TRBJ2-7; D unclear. CDR3 length equals 13 residues. V was clipped by 0 bases and J by 5 bases, with 9 bases between them. CDR1 and CDR2 (germline): SGDLS, YYNGEE. The CDR3, as DNA: TGTGCCAGCAGCGTAGGGTTAGAGAACGAGCAGTACTTC. Amino acids: CASSVGLENEQYF. The full variable domain, rest sourced from reference TRBV9 and TRBJ2-7, is DSGVTQTPKHLITATGQRVTLRCSPRSGDLSVYWYQQSLDQGLQFLIQYYNGEERAKGNILERFSAQQFPDLHSELNLSSLELGDSALYFCASSVGLENEQYFGPGTRLTVT.

V is TRBV7-9 and J is TRBJ2-7; 11 bases fit TRBD2. Per the germline V gene, CDR1 is SEHNR and CDR2 is FQNEAQ (reference sequence). Trimming removed 5 bases from V and 5 bases from J; junction bases left unmatched: 8. The CDR3 runs 15 residues. CDR3 coding DNA: TGTGCCAGCAGCCTAGGGACTAGCGGTCAAGACGAGCAGTACTTC. It is translated as CASSLGTSGQDEQYF.

V gene TRBV25-1 combines with J gene TRBJ1-2; D uncertain. Between the trimmed V and J ends, which lost 2 bases and 4 bases, there was a span of 5 bases. Germline CDR1 reads MGHDK; CDR2 reads SYGVNS. This CDR3 has 12 amino acids. CDR3 region: CASSEPFYGYTF. Written as DNA, the CDR3 is TGTGCCAGCAGTGAACCGTTCTATGGCTACACCTTC.

The J gene is TRBJ1-2, the V gene TRBV27, with 7 bases matching TRBD1. Germline loops: CDR1 MNHEY, CDR2 SMNVEV (reference sequence). The CDR3 spans 16 residues. V shed 5 bases, J shed 4 bases, and the junction held 13 bases outside the gene matches. CDR3 region: CASSPNPTGRVYGYTF. The DNA for the CDR3 is TGTGCCAGCAGTCCAAACCCGACAGGGAGAGTCTATGGCTACACCTTC.

The CDR3 region has the DNA TGTGCCAGCAGTTCGGGAGCGCCCCCCCTCTACGAGCAGTACTTC. Its translation is CASSSGAPPLYEQYF. The chain joins TRBV27 to TRBJ2-7, with a possible D match to TRBD2 (6 bases). The V and J ends lost 4 bases and 3 bases respectively, with 16 bases between them. The V gene's germline CDR1 is MNHEY and CDR2 SMNVEV (reference sequence). This CDR3 is built from 15 residues.

The chain employs TRBV11-3 and TRBJ1-1; TRBD1 is a possible D gene (6 bases). The ends were cut back, 5 bases at V and 5 bases at J, with 21 bases in the middle. This CDR3 has 16 amino acids. CDR1 is SGHNT and CDR2 is YENEEA in the germline V gene. The CDR3 nucleotides are TGTGCCAGCAGCACCGACGGGGTCAGGGGTGATACTGAAGCTTTCTTT. Protein sequence: CASSTDGVRGDTEAFF.

This clone was observed a handful of times. The chain couples TRBV4-1 to TRBJ2-1; a weak D match, TRBD1 (7 bases). This CDR3 contains 18 residues. From germline, CDR1 is MGHRA and CDR2 YSYEKL. Trimming took off 2 bases at V and 9 bases at J, with 26 bases between the two ends. CDR3 loop: CASSQNLPRRGQGVEQFF. CDR3 nucleotide sequence: TGCGCCAGCAGCCAAAACCTCCCCCGGAGGGGGCAGGGAGTTGAGCAGTTCTTC.

J is TRBJ2-1 and V is TRBV2; the match to TRBD2 covers 12 bases. This CDR3 spans 16 amino acids. Germline CDR1 reads SNHLY; CDR2 reads FYNNEI. Losses at the gene ends were 6 bases for V and 5 bases for J; bases not matched to a gene: 8. CDR3 in DNA: TGTGCCAGCAGGGGGGGCGGACTAGCGGGAAACAATGAGCAGTTCTTC. It encodes CASRGGGLAGNNEQFF. Together with reference TRBV2 and TRBJ2-1, the CDR3 gives the full variable domain: EPEVTQTPSHQVTQMGQEVILRCVPISNHLYFYWYRQILGQKVEFLVSFYNNEISEKSEIFDDQFSVERPDGSNFTLKIRSTKLEDSAMYFCASRGGGLAGNNEQFFGPGTRLTVL.

V and J are TRBV5-1 and TRBJ2-2, with TRBD1 identical over 7 bases. CDR1 and CDR2 from the germline V gene are SGHRS and YFSETQ. J was trimmed by 1 base and V by 9 bases; bases with no gene match: 6. This CDR3 comprises 14 residues. In DNA form, the CDR3 reads TGCGCCACCACCCGGACAGGGAACACCGGGGAGCTGTTTTTT. Its protein is CATTRTGNTGELFF.

This chain uses TRBV5-1 with TRBJ2-7; perhaps TRBD2 as D (6 bases). The V gene's germline CDR1 is SGHRS and CDR2 YFSETQ. Trimming left V 4 bases short and J 2 bases short, with 13 bases between. The CDR3 loop spans 14 amino acids. This CDR3 is CASSPGLVAYEQYF. As DNA, the CDR3 is TGCGCCAGCAGCCCGGGACTGGTAGCCTACGAGCAGTACTTC.

The chain couples TRBV28 to TRBJ2-7; 11 bases are a match to TRBD1. Germline lookup yields CDR1 MDHEN and CDR2 SYDVKM. The CDR3 length is 16 residues. Trimming removed 5 bases from V and 4 bases from J; junction bases left unmatched: 10. The CDR3 reads CASSPGQGAKKYEQYF. The CDR3 nucleotides read TGTGCCAGCAGTCCTGGACAGGGGGCAAAGAAGTACGAGCAGTACTTC. Full variable domain (outside the CDR3, taken from reference TRBV28 and TRBJ2-7): DVKVTQSSRYLVKRTGEKVFLECVQDMDHENMFWYRQDPGLGLRLIYFSYDVKMKEKGDIPEGYSVSREKKERFSLILESASTNQTSMYLCASSPGQGAKKYEQYFGPGTRLTVT.

This clone showed up just once. The genes are TRBV5-1 and TRBJ1-1; no clear D gene. With 0 bases removed from V and 4 bases from J, the gap between germline ends came to 4 bases. The germline V gene has CDR1 SGHRS and CDR2 YFSETQ. There are 12 residues in the CDR3. CDR3 loop: CASSLVLTEAFF. CDR3 nucleotides: TGCGCCAGCAGCTTGGTACTCACTGAAGCTTTCTTT.